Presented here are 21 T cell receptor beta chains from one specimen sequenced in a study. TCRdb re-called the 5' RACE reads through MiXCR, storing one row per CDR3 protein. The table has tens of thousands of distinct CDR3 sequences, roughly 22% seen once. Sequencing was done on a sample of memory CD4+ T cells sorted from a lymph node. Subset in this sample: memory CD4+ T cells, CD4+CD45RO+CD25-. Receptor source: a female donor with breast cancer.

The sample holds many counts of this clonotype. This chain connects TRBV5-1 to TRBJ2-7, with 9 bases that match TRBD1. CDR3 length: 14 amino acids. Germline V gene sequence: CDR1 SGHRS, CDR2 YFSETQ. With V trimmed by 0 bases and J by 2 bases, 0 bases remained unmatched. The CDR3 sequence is CASSLGQGAYEQYF. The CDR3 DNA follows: TGCGCCAGCAGCTTGGGACAGGGGGCCTACGAGCAGTACTTC. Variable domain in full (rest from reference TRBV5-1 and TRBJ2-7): KAGVTQTPRYLIKTRGQQVTLSCSPISGHRSVSWYQQTPGQGLQFLFEYFSETQRNKGNFPGRFSGRQFSNSRSEMNVSTLELGDSALYLCASSLGQGAYEQYFGPGTRLTVT.

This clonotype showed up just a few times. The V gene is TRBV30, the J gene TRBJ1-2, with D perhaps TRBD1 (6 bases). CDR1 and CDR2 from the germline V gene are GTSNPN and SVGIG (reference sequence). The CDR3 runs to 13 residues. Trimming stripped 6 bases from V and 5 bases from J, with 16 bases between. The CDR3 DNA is TGTGCCTGCCCAACAGGGTCGGCTTATGGCTACACCTTC. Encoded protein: CACPTGSAYGYTF.

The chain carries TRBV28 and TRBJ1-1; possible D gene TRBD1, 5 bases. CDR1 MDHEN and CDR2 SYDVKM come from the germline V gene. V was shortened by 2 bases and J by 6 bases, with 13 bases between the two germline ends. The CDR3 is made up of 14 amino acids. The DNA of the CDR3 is TGTGCCAGCAGTTTAGAGGCGAGGGGCGCTGAAGCTTTCTTT. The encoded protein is CASSLEARGAEAFF.

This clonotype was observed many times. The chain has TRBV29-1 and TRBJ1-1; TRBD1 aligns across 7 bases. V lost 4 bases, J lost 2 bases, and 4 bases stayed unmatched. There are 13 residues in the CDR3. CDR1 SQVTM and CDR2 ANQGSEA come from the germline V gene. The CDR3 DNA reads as TGCAGCGTTGTGGGACAGATCAACACTGAAGCTTTCTTT. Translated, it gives CSVVGQINTEAFF.

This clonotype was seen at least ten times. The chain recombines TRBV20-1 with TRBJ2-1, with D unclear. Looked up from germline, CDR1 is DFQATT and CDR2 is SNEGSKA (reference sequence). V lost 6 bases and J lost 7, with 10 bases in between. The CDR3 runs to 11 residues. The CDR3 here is CSAVGSNEQFF. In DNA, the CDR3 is TGCAGTGCCGTCGGTAGTAATGAGCAGTTCTTC.

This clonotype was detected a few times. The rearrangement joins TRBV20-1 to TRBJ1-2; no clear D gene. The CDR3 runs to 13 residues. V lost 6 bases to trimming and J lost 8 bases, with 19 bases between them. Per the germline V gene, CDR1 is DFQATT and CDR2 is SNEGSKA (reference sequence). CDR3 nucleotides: TGCAGTGCCCGCCCTTTCGGGGAAGGGGGCTACACCTTC. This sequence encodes CSARPFGEGGYTF.

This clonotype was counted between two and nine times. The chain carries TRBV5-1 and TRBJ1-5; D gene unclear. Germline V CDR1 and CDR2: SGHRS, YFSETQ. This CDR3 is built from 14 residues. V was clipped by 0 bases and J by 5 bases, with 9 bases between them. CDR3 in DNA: TGCGCCAGCAGCTTGGGAGGGAGGGATCAGCCCCAGCATTTT. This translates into CASSLGGRDQPQHF.

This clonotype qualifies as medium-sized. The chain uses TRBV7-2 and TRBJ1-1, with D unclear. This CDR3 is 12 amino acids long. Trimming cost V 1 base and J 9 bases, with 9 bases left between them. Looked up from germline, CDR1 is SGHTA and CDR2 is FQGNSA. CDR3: CASSLVGSQAFF. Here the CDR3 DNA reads TGTGCCAGCAGCTTAGTGGGCAGTCAAGCTTTCTTT.

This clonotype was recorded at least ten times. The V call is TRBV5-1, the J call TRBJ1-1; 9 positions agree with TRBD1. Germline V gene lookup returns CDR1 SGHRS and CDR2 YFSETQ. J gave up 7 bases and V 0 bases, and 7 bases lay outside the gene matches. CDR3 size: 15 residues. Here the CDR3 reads CASSLEPGQGFEAFF. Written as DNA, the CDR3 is TGCGCCAGCAGCTTGGAGCCGGGACAGGGATTTGAAGCTTTCTTT.

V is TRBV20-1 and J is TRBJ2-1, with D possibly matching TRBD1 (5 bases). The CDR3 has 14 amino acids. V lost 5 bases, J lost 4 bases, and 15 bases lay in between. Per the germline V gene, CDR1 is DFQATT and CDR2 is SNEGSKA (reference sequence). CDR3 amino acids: CSAHPARQYNEQFF. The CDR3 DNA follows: TGCAGTGCTCACCCCGCTAGACAGTACAATGAGCAGTTCTTC.

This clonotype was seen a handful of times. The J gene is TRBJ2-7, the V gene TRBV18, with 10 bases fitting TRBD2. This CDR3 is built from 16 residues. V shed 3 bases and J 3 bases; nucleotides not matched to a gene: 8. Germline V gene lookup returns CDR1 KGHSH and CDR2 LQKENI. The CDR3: CASSPSGTSVLYEQYF. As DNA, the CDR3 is TGTGCCAGCTCACCGTCCGGGACTAGCGTCCTCTACGAGCAGTACTTC.

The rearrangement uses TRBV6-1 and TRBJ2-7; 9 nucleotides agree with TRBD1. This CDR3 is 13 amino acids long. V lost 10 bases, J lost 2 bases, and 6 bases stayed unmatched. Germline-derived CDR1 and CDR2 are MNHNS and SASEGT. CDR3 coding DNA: TGTGCCACCCGGGACAGGGTCACCTACGAGCAGTACTTC. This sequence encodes CATRDRVTYEQYF.

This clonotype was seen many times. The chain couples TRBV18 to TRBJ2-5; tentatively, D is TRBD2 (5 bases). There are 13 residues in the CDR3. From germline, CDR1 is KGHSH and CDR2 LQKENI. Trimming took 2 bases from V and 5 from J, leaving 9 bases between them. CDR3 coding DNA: TGTGCCAGCTCACCAACTAGACCCGAGACCCAGTACTTC. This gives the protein CASSPTRPETQYF.

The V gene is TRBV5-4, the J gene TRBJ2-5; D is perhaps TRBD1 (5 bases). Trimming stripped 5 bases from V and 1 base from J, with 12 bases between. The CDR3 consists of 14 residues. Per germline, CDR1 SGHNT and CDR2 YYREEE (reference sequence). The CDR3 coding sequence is TGTGCCAGCAGTCGGGTGGACACCCAAGAGACCCAGTACTTC. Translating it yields CASSRVDTQETQYF.

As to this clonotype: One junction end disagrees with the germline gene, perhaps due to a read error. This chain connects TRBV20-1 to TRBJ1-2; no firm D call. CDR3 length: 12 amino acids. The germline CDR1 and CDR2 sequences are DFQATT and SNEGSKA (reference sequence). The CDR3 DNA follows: TGCGGTGCTAGAGGCCTCCGCGGCGGCTACACCTTC. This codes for CGARGLRGGYTF.

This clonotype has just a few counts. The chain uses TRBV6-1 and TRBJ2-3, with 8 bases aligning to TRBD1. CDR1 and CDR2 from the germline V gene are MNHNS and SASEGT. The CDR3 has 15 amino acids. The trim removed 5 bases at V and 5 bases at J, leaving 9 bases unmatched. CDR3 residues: CASSRDRRPGDTQYF. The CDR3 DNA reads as TGTGCCAGCAGTCGGGACAGGAGGCCCGGAGATACGCAGTATTTT.

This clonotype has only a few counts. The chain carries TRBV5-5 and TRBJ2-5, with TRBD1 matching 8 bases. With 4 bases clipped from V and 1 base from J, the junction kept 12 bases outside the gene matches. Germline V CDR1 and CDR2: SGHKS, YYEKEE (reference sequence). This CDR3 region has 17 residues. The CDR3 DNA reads TGTGCCAGCAGCCCCTTCGGGACAGGCCCGACCCAAGAGACCCAGTACTTC. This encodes CASSPFGTGPTQETQYF.

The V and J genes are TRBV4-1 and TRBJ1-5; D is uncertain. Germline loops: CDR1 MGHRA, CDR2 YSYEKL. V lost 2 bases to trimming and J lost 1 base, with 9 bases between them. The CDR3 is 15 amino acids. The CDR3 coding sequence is TGCGCCAGCAGCCAATTTGGGGAGAGCAATCAGCCCCAGCATTTT. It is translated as CASSQFGESNQPQHF.

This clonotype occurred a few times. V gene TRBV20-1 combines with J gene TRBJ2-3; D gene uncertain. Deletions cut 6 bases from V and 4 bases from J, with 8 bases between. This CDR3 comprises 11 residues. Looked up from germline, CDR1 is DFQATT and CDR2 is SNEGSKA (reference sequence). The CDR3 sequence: CSAQWPDTQYF. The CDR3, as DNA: TGCAGTGCCCAATGGCCAGATACGCAGTATTTT.

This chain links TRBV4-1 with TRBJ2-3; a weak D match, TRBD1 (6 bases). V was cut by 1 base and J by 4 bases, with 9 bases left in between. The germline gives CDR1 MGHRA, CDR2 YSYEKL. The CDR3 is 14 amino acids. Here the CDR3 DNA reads TGCGCCAGCAGCCAAGGATCAGGGGCAGATACGCAGTATTTT. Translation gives CASSQGSGADTQYF.

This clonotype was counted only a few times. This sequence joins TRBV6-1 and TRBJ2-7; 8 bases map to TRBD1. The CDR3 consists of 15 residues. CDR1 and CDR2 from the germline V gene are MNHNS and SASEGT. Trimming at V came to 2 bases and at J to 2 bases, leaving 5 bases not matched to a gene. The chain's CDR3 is CASSEYHRGAYEQYF. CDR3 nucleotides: TGTGCCAGCAGTGAATATCACAGGGGGGCCTACGAGCAGTACTTC.